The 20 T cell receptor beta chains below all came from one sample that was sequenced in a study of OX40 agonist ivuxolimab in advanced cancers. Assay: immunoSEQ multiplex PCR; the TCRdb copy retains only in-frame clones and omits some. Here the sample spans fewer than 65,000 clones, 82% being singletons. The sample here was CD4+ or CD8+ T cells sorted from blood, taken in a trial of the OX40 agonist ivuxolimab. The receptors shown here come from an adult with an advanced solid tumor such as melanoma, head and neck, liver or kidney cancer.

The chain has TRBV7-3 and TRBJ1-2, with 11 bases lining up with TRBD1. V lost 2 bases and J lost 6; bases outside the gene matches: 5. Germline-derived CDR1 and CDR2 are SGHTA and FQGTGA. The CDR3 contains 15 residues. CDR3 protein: CASSLSDRGPHGYTF. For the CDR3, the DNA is TGTGCCAGCAGCTTATCGGACAGGGGGCCCCATGGCTACACCTTC.

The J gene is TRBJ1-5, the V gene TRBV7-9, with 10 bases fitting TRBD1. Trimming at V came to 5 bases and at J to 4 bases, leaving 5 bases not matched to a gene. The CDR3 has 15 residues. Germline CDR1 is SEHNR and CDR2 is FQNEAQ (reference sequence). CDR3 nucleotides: TGTGCCAGCAGCCTGTGGACAGGGGGAAATCAGCCCCAGCATTTT. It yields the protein CASSLWTGGNQPQHF.

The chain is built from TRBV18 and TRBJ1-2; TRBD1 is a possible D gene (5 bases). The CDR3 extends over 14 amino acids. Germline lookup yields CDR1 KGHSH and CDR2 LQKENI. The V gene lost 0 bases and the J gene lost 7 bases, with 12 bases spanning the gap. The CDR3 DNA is TGTGCCAGCTCACCACCAACTGAAGGGACTGGCTACACCTTC. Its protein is CASSPPTEGTGYTF.

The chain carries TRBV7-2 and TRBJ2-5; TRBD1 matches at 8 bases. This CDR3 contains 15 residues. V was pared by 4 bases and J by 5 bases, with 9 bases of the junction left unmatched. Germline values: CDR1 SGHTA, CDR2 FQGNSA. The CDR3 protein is CASSSGQVRVETQYF. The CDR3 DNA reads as TGTGCCAGCAGCTCGGGACAGGTTCGAGTTGAGACCCAGTACTTC. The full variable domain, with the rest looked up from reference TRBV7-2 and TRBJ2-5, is GAGVSQSPSNKVTEKGKDVELRCDPISGHTALYWYRQSLGQGLEFLIYFQGNSAPDKSGLPSDRFSAERTGGSVSTLTIQRTQQEDSAVYLCASSSGQVRVETQYFGPGTRLLVL.

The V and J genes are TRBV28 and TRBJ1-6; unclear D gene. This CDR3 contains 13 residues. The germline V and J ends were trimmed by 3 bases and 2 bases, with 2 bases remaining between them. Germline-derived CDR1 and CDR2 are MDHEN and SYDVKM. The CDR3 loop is CASSFPYNSPLHF. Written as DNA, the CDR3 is TGTGCCAGCAGTTTTCCCTATAATTCACCCCTCCACTTT.

The CDR3 DNA is TGTGCCAGCAGCGTAGTGAGCGGGAGGAACACCGGGGAGCTGTTTTTT. Translating gives CASSVVSGRNTGELFF. V gene TRBV9 combines with J gene TRBJ2-2, with 8 bases matching TRBD2. There are 16 residues in the CDR3. Germline V gene data show CDR1 as SGDLS and CDR2 as YYNGEE. V lost 0 bases and J lost 1; bases outside the gene matches: 2.

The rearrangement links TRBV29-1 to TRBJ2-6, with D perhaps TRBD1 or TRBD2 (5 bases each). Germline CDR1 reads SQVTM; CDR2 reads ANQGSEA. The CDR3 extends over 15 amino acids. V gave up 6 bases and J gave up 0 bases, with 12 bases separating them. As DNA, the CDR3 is TGCAGCGTCCCGGGGCCGGGCTCTGGGGCCAACGTCCTGACTTTC. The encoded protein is CSVPGPGSGANVLTF. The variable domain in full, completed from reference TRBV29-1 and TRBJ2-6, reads SAVISQKPSRDICQRGTSLTIQCQVDSQVTMMFWYRQQPGQSLTLIATANQGSEATYESGFVIDKFPISRPNLTFSTLTVSNMSPEDSSIYLCSVPGPGSGANVLTFGAGSRLTVL.

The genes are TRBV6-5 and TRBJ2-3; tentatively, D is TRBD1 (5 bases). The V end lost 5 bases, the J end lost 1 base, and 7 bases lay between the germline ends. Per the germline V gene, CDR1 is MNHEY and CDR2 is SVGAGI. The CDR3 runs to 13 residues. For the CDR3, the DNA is TGTGCCAGCAGTGGGGCGCGCACAGATACGCAGTATTTT. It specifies CASSGARTDTQYF.

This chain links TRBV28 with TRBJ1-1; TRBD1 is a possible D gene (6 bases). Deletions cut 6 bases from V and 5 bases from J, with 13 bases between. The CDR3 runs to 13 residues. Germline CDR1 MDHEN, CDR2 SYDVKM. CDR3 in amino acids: CASRKQGGTEAFF. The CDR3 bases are TGTGCCAGCAGGAAACAGGGCGGTACTGAAGCTTTCTTT.

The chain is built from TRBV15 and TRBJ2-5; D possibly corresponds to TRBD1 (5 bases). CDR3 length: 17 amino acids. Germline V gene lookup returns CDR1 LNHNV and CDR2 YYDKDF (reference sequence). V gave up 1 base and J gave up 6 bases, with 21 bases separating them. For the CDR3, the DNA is TGTGCCACCAGCAGAGGAGGTAGTGGGGCTAGACGTCAGACCCAGTACTTC. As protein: CATSRGGSGARRQTQYF.

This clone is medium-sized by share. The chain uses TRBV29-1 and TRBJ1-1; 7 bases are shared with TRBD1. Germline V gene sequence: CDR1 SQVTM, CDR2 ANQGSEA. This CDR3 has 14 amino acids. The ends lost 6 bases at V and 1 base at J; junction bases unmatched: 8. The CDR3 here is CSVTKQGTNTEAFF. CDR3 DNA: TGCAGCGTCACAAAACAGGGGACGAACACTGAAGCTTTCTTT.

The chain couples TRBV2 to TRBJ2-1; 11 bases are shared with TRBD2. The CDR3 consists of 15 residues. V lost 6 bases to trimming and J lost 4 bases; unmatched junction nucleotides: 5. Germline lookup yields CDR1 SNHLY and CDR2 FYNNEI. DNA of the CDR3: TGTGCCAGCAGAGTAGCGGGGGGGCCTTACAATGAGCAGTTCTTC. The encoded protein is CASRVAGGPYNEQFF.

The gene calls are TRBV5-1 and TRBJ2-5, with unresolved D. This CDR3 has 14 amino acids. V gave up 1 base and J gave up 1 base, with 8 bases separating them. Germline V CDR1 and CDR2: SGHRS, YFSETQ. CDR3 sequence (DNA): TGCGCCAGCAGCTTGTTTGCGGCCCAAGAGACCCAGTACTTC. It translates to CASSLFAAQETQYF.

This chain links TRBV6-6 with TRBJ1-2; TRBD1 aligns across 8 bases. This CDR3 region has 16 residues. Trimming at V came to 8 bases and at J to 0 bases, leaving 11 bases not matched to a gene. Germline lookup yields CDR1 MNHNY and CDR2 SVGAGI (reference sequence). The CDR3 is CASEGTGGDSNYGYTF. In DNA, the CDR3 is TGTGCCAGCGAAGGGACAGGTGGTGACTCTAACTATGGCTACACCTTC.

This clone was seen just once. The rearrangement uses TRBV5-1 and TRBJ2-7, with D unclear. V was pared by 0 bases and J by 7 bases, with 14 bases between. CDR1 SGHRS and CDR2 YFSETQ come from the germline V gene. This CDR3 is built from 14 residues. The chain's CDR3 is CASSLGGFDGEQYF. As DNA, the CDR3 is TGCGCCAGCAGCTTGGGCGGTTTTGATGGAGAGCAGTACTTC.

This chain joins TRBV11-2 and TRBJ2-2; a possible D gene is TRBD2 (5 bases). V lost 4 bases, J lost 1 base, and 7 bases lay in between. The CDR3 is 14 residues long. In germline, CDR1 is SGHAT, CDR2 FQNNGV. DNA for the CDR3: TGTGCCAGCAGCTCTCGGGGGAACACCGGGGAGCTGTTTTTT. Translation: CASSSRGNTGELFF.

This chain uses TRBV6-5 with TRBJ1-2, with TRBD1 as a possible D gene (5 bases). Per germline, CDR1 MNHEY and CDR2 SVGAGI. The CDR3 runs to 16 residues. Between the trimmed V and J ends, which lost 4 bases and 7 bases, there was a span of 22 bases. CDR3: CASSSRDHKRIRGYTF. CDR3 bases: TGTGCCAGCAGTTCCCGGGACCACAAGAGAATACGTGGCTACACCTTC.

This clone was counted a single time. Here the CDR3 DNA reads TGTGCCAGTAGCGAGGTTTTAGGAAACACCATATATTTT. This codes for CASSEVLGNTIYF. The chain couples TRBV7-9 to TRBJ1-3; D is unresolved. The CDR3 sequence is 13 residues long. V lost 9 bases, J lost 4 bases, and 13 bases lay in between. CDR1 is SEHNR and CDR2 is FQNEAQ in the germline V gene (reference sequence).

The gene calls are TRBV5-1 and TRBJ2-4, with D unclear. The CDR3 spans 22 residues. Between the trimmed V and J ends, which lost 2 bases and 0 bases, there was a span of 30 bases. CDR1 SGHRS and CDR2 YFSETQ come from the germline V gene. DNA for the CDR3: TGCGCCAGCAGCTTCCTCCCCGCGCAGGCACTCCGCGGATCCTTAGCCAAAAACATTCAGTACTTC. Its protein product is CASSFLPAQALRGSLAKNIQYF.

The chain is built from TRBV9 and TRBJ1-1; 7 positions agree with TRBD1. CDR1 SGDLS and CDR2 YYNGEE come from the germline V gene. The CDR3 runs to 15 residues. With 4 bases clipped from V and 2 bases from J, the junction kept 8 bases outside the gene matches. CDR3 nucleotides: TGTGCCAGCAGCCACCGACAGGGCTTAAACACTGAAGCTTTCTTT. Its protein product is CASSHRQGLNTEAFF.